The present T cell receptor beta chain was sequenced within a study of identifying expanded T cells in peripheral blood. Germline trimming cut 6 bases from V and 1 base from J; bases unmatched to any gene: 5. The CDR3 consists of 14 residues. Per the germline V gene, CDR1 is MGHRA and CDR2 is YSYEKL. Measured with immunoSEQ multiplex PCR; TCRdb has only the in-frame clones, and not every one. The data contain 83,000 or so clones, roughly 86% of them seen just once; the ten biggest clones take up about 4%. V usage is TRBV4-1 and J usage is TRBJ1-1; TRBD1 aligns across 7 bases. Sequenced: blood. The TCR was taken from a person between 18 and 70 years old in good health. The CDR3 coding sequence is TGCGCCAGCAGGCGGGGACAGCCGAACACTGAAGCTTTCTTT. It codes for CASRRGQPNTEAFF.